A single sample gave rise to the 15 T cell receptor beta chains below, sequenced in a study of T cells expressing NK-cell markers. TCRdb reprocessed the 5' RACE reads, keeping one entry per CDR3 protein, no DNA. The listing contains 250,000 to 300,000 distinct CDR3 sequences. Sequenced sample: blood T cells: a sorted CD56 or NKG2C T cell subset, CD4+ or CD8+ T cells, or bulk PBMC T cells (not recorded which). The receptors were gathered from a man aged 18 to 30 in good health.

The CDR3 loop is CASSLDRVIYTF. V gene TRBV12-3 or TRBV12-4 combines with J gene TRBJ1-2; TCRdb indicates TRBD1, and absent DNA this call remains unverified. The CDR3 covers 12 residues.

This chain connects TRBV6-5 to TRBJ2-7; TCRdb's D call of TRBD2 is untestable without DNA. This CDR3 region has 16 residues. Germline V lookup: CDR1 MNHEY, CDR2 SVGAGI. CDR3 protein: CASSYSKLGGSYEQYF.

The rearrangement links TRBV7-9 to TRBJ2-3; lacking DNA, the TRBD1 call made by TCRdb goes unchecked. The V gene's germline CDR1 is SEHNR and CDR2 FQNEAQ (reference sequence). CDR3 size: 12 residues. The CDR3 spells CASSLPGQPQYF.

This sequence joins TRBV20-1 and TRBJ2-3; the TCRdb D gene call, TRBD2, has no DNA to confirm it. CDR3 length: 14 amino acids. Germline V gives CDR1 DFQATT, CDR2 SNEGSKA (reference sequence). The CDR3 loop is CSASPLARGDTQYF.

The chain combines TRBV20-1 with TRBJ2-1; without DNA, the TCRdb call of TRBD2 cannot be checked. The CDR3 is 14 residues long. Germline V gene sequence: CDR1 DFQATT, CDR2 SNEGSKA (reference sequence). The CDR3 loop is CSARVSGSISEQFF.

The J gene is TRBJ2-1, the V gene TRBV27; absent DNA, TCRdb's TRBD2 call cannot be checked. The CDR3 length is 13 residues. CDR1 MNHEY and CDR2 SMNVEV come from the germline V gene (reference sequence). The CDR3 spells CASSSPGTSPQFF.

J is TRBJ1-5 and V is TRBV20-1; TCRdb reports TRBD1, a call that lacks DNA to check it against. There are 13 residues in the CDR3. From germline, CDR1 is DFQATT and CDR2 SNEGSKA (reference sequence). Here the CDR3 reads CSGWGQHDQPQHF.

The chain joins TRBV29-1 to TRBJ2-3; the TRBD2 assignment by TCRdb is unverifiable without DNA. Germline V gene lookup returns CDR1 SQVTM and CDR2 ANQGSEA. The CDR3 totals 15 residues. The CDR3 spells CSVEDFREEGDTQYF.

CDR3 loop: CASSHRRDEQFF. This chain connects TRBV5-4 to TRBJ2-1; TCRdb's D call of TRBD2 is untestable without DNA. The CDR3 totals 12 residues. The germline V gene encodes CDR1 SGHNT and CDR2 YYREEE (reference sequence).

This chain joins TRBV5-5 and TRBJ1-6; there is no DNA to check the TCRdb D call of TRBD1. CDR1 is SGHKS and CDR2 is YYEKEE in the germline V gene (reference sequence). The CDR3 has 14 residues. Here the CDR3 reads CASSQTGRNSPLHF.

The rearrangement links TRBV7-2 to TRBJ2-3; the D gene TCRdb calls, TRBD1, cannot be checked with no DNA. Germline CDR1 is SGHTA and CDR2 is FQGNSA. The CDR3 runs to 14 residues. CDR3 loop: CASSLDSPWDTQYF. Looking up the rest from reference TRBV7-2 and TRBJ2-3 gives the full variable domain: GAGVSQSPSNKVTEKGKDVELRCDPISGHTALYWYRQSLGQGLEFLIYFQGNSAPDKSGLPSDRFSAERTGGSVSTLTIQRTQQEDSAVYLCASSLDSPWDTQYFGPGTRLTVL.

This chain joins TRBV12-3 or TRBV12-4 and TRBJ2-7; there is no DNA to check the TCRdb D call of TRBD1. The CDR3 loop spans 14 amino acids. CDR3 protein: CASKSDPVGERQYF.

V and J are TRBV3-1 and TRBJ2-3; TCRdb outputs TRBD2, but without DNA this stays unchecked. Germline V gene sequence: CDR1 LGHDT, CDR2 YNNKEL (reference sequence). This CDR3 has 14 residues. Here the CDR3 reads CASRMTTRTDTQYF.

This chain uses TRBV5-5 with TRBJ2-1; the TRBD1 assignment by TCRdb is unverifiable without DNA. Germline V gene lookup returns CDR1 SGHKS and CDR2 YYEKEE (reference sequence). The CDR3 contains 14 residues. CDR3 region: CASNTQRAGSEQFF. The whole variable domain, filled in from reference TRBV5-5 and TRBJ2-1, reads DAGVTQSPTHLIKTRGQQVTLRCSPISGHKSVSWYQQVLGQGPQFIFQYYEKEERGRGNFPDRFSARQFPNYSSELNVNALLLGDSALYLCASNTQRAGSEQFFGPGTRLTVL.

This chain uses TRBV29-1 with TRBJ1-5; TCRdb selects TRBD1, and the lack of DNA leaves this call unchecked. CDR3 length: 15 residues. Germline CDR1 SQVTM, CDR2 ANQGSEA. The CDR3 is CSVTGVQDSNQPQHF.